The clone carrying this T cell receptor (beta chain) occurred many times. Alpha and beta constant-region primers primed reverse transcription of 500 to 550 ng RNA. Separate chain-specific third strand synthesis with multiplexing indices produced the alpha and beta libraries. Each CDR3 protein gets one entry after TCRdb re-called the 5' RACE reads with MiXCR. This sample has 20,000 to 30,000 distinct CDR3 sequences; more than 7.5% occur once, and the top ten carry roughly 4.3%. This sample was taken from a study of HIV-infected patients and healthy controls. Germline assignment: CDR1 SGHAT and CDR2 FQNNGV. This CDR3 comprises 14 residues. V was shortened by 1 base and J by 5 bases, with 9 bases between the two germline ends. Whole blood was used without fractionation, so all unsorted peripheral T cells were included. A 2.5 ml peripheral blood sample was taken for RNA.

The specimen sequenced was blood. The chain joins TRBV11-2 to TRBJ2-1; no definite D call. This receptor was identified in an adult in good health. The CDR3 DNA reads TGTGCCAGCAGCTTAGGTGTTTCCCACAATGAGCAGTTCTTC. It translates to CASSLGVSHNEQFF.